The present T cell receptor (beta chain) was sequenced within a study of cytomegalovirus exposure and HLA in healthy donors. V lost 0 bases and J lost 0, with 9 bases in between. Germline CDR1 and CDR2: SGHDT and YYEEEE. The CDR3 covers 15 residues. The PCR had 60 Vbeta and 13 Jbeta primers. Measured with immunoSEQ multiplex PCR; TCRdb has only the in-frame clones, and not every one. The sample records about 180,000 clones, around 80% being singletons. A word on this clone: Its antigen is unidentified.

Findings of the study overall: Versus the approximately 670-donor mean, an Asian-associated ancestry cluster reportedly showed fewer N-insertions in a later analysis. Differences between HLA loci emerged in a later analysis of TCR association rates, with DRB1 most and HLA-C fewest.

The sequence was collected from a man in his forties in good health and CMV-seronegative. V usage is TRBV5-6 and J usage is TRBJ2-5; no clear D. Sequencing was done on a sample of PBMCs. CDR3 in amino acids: CASSLAPEYQETQYF. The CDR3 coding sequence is TGTGCCAGCAGCTTGGCCCCGGAGTACCAAGAGACCCAGTACTTC.